This T cell receptor (beta chain) appears in the sequencing data of a study of T cell repertoires in cytomegalovirus infection. General study results and limits: The study found HLA-C-restricted CMV-specific TCR beta clonotypes dominating the ex vivo response.

TCRdb itself ran the reads through MiXCR, one entry per CDR3 protein. Here the sample spans more than 150,000 distinct CDR3 sequences, approximately 30% being singletons. The CDR3 is 12 amino acids. Germline values: CDR1 DFQATT, CDR2 SNEGSKA (reference sequence). J lost 3 bases, V lost 6 bases, and 2 bases had no gene match. Notes on this clonotype: Its antigen is unknown.

The sample consisted of PBMCs. This chain links TRBV20-1 with TRBJ1-1, with TRBD1 matching over 9 bases. The clonotype originates from a human donor in good health (CMV status not recorded). Some clones in this sample may be carry-over from other donors' samples. The CDR3 DNA reads TGCAGTGCAAGGACAGGGGACACTGAAGCTTTCTTT. Protein product: CSARTGDTEAFF.